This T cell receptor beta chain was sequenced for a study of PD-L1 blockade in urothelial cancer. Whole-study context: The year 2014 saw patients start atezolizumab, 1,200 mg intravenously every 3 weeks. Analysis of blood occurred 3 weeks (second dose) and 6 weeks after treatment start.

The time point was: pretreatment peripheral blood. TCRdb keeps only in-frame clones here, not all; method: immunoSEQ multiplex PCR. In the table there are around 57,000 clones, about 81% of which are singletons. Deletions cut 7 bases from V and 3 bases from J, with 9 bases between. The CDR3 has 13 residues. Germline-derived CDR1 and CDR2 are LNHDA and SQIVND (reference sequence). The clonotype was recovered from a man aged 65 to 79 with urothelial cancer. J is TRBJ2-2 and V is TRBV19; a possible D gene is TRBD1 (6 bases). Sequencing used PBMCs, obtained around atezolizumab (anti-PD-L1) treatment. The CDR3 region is CASIGGDTGELFF. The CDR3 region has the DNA TGTGCCAGTATAGGGGGAGACACCGGGGAGCTGTTTTTT.